The 32 T cell receptor beta chains in this list originate from one sample, sequenced in a study of beta chain features in type 1 diabetes. Antigens for these TCRs are unknown. Expressed TCRB transcripts were sequenced because the entire RNA isolate underwent reverse transcription. Clones were sequenced by immunoSEQ multiplex PCR, and TCRdb holds only the in-frame ones, with some missing. The sample contains 95,000 to 150,000 clones, approximately 16% of which appear only once. Study-wide results and caveats: Moderate but significant shortening of TCRB CDR3s was recorded in all four CD4+ subsets from Type 1 diabetes patients.

Sequenced sample: central memory CD4+ T cells from blood. The receptor source for this set is a man in his thirties or forties with type 1 diabetes.

This clone was picked up a small number of times. J is TRBJ2-6 and V is TRBV29-1; D might be TRBD1 (6 bases). Germline V gives CDR1 SQVTM, CDR2 ANQGSEA. This CDR3 contains 16 residues. V was trimmed by 4 bases and J by 0 bases, leaving 13 bases between them. The CDR3 sequence is CSVVLGQSSGANVLTF. Written as DNA, the CDR3 is TGCAGCGTTGTTCTGGGACAATCCTCTGGGGCCAACGTCCTGACTTTC.

V usage is TRBV10-3 and J usage is TRBJ2-3; TRBD1 matches 8 bases. With V trimmed by 11 bases and J by 2 bases, 9 bases remained unmatched. From germline, CDR1 is ENHRY and CDR2 SYGVKD. The CDR3 runs 14 residues. This chain's CDR3 is CAALDRENTDTQYF. CDR3 DNA sequence: TGTGCCGCCTTGGACAGGGAGAACACAGATACGCAGTATTTT.

This clone was seen only a few times. The chain combines TRBV5-4 with TRBJ2-3; 8 bases are a match to TRBD2. Trimming took 1 base from V and 0 from J; bases not matched to a gene: 4. Germline V lookup: CDR1 SGHNT, CDR2 YYREEE (reference sequence). The CDR3 has 16 amino acids. The CDR3: CASSLMSSGSTDTQYF. As DNA, the CDR3 is TGTGCCAGCAGCTTGATGTCTAGCGGGAGCACAGATACGCAGTATTTT.

The chain carries TRBV10-3 and TRBJ1-2; D unclear. The CDR3 totals 13 residues. Germline CDR1 and CDR2: ENHRY and SYGVKD. V was clipped by 5 bases and J by 4 bases, with 11 bases between them. The CDR3 protein is CAISHREAYGYTF. The DNA for the CDR3 is TGTGCCATCAGTCATCGGGAAGCCTATGGCTACACCTTC.

This clone was counted only a few times. The V gene is TRBV4-3, the J gene TRBJ2-6, with D tentatively TRBD1 (6 bases). The CDR3 loop spans 17 amino acids. Trimming pared 3 bases from V and 1 base from J, leaving 13 bases between. CDR1 is LGHNA, CDR2 YSLEER, per germline. This CDR3 reads CASSQGHSGSGANVLTF. The CDR3 DNA follows: TGCGCCAGCAGCCAGGGACACTCAGGATCTGGGGCCAACGTCCTGACTTTC.

This clone was observed at least ten times. The V gene is TRBV5-1, the J gene TRBJ2-1; the match to TRBD2 covers 8 bases. The CDR3 is 17 residues long. Germline V gene lookup returns CDR1 SGHRS and CDR2 YFSETQ. The junction had 5 bases not matched to a gene; V was cut back by 0 bases and J by 0 bases. DNA of the CDR3: TGCGCCAGCAGCTTGGTCGGCGGGGGGCTCTCCTACAATGAGCAGTTCTTC. Its translation is CASSLVGGGLSYNEQFF.

This clone was picked up many times. The chain uses TRBV9 and TRBJ1-6, with unresolved D. Germline CDR1 and CDR2: SGDLS and YYNGEE. The V end was cut by 0 bases, the J end by 2 bases, with 6 bases between. The CDR3 has 15 residues. In DNA form, the CDR3 reads TGTGCCAGCAGCGTAGAGGCTACCTATAATTCACCCCTCCACTTT. Residues: CASSVEATYNSPLHF.

V usage is TRBV5-4 and J usage is TRBJ2-3, with D possibly matching TRBD1 (6 bases). CDR3 length equals 13 residues. Trimming cost V 4 bases and J 3 bases, with 9 bases left between them. Germline V gene data show CDR1 as SGHNT and CDR2 as YYREEE (reference sequence). In nucleotides, the CDR3 is TGTGCCAGCAGCACCGGGACAACAGATACGCAGTATTTT. It specifies CASSTGTTDTQYF.

In its sample, this clone was seen a few times. The V and J genes are TRBV6-5 and TRBJ2-3; a possible D gene is TRBD2 (5 bases). CDR3 length: 13 amino acids. Germline CDR1 reads MNHEY; CDR2 reads SVGAGI. V was trimmed by 9 bases and J by 2 bases, leaving 12 bases between them. In DNA form, the CDR3 reads TGTGCCAGTATTCACCGGGACACAGATACGCAGTATTTT. Translation gives CASIHRDTDTQYF.

The gene calls are TRBV27 and TRBJ2-7, with D unresolved. V was clipped by 0 bases and J by 2 bases, with 11 bases between them. The CDR3 runs to 15 residues. Germline V gene sequence: CDR1 MNHEY, CDR2 SMNVEV (reference sequence). The CDR3 sequence is CASSLSRDPAYEQYF. For the CDR3, the DNA is TGTGCCAGCAGTTTATCCAGAGATCCAGCCTACGAGCAGTACTTC.

The chain employs TRBV9 and TRBJ1-1; tentative D call: TRBD1 (6 bases). V dropped 6 bases and J dropped 3 bases, with 12 bases sitting between them. This CDR3 is built from 13 residues. In germline, CDR1 is SGDLS, CDR2 YYNGEE. CDR3: CASTRGGDTEAFF. CDR3 in DNA: TGTGCCAGCACCCGAGGGGGTGACACTGAAGCTTTCTTT.

The V and J genes are TRBV7-2 and TRBJ2-2; 7 bases align to TRBD1. The CDR3 covers 15 residues. Germline CDR1 is SGHTA and CDR2 is FQGNSA. The V gene end was trimmed by 0 bases and the J gene end by 5 bases; junction bases not matched to a gene: 3. CDR3 coding DNA: TGTGCCAGCAGCTTAGCCCCAGGGGGTACCGGGGAGCTGTTTTTT. Protein: CASSLAPGGTGELFF.

This chain links TRBV30 with TRBJ1-2; a weak D match, TRBD1 (5 bases). The CDR3 spans 12 residues. The V and J ends lost 6 bases and 8 bases respectively, with 16 bases between them. Germline values: CDR1 GTSNPN, CDR2 SVGIG (reference sequence). CDR3 DNA: TGTGCCTGCAATGAGGGGAACAGCGGCTACACCTTC. It yields the protein CACNEGNSGYTF.

This clone showed up many times. The chain is built from TRBV12-2 and TRBJ2-7; the table assigns TRBD1, which was not confirmed against the DNA. TRBV12-2 is described as a pseudogene. There are 12 residues in the CDR3. DNA of the CDR3: TGTGTTAACGACAGGCCCCTCTACGAGCAGTACTTC. Residues: CVNDRPLYEQYF.

This clone was observed a few times. Just one base apart from a much larger clone, this may be a read error. This chain joins TRBV2 and TRBJ2-3; D remains ambiguous. Trimming removed 10 bases from V and 2 bases from J, with 4 bases in between. The CDR3 consists of 10 residues. In germline, CDR1 is SNHLY, CDR2 FYNNEI. The DNA for the CDR3 is TGTGCCACCTCCACAGATACGCAGTATTTT. Translating it yields CATSTDTQYF.

This clone was seen repeatedly, ten times or more. V gene TRBV5-6 combines with J gene TRBJ2-5; TRBD2 agrees at 11 bases. J was trimmed by 5 bases and V by 3 bases; bases with no gene match: 12. This CDR3 has 17 amino acids. Germline-derived CDR1 and CDR2 are SGHDT and YYEEEE. CDR3 sequence: CASSSSTTSGVWETQYF. CDR3 bases: TGTGCCAGCAGCTCTTCTACGACTAGCGGGGTTTGGGAGACCCAGTACTTC.

Comments on this clone: An end of the junction differs from the germline gene, which may be a read error. The chain links TRBV7-7 to TRBJ2-5; 11 bases align to TRBD2. Germline V CDR1 and CDR2: SSHAT, FNYEAQ (reference sequence). The CDR3 covers 14 residues. The CDR3: CASSPLAGEETQYF. As DNA, the CDR3 is TGTGCTAGCAGCCCACTAGCGGGGGAAGAGACCCAGTACTTC. Filled out from reference TRBV7-7 and TRBJ2-5, the complete variable domain reads GAGVSQSPRYKVTKRGQDVTLRCDPISSHATLYWYQQALGQGPEFLTYFNYEAQPDKSGLPSDRFSAERPEGSISTLTIQRTEQRDSAMYRCASSPLAGEETQYFGPGTRLLVL.

This clone has more than one count but fewer than ten. The chain is built from TRBV30 and TRBJ1-5; the match to TRBD1 covers 7 bases. The J segment lost 1 base and the V segment lost 5 bases, leaving 5 bases of the junction unmatched. CDR1 is GTSNPN and CDR2 is SVGIG in the germline V gene (reference sequence). The CDR3 spans 14 residues. The CDR3 here is CAWGGDRSNQPQHF. The CDR3 nucleotides read TGTGCCTGGGGAGGGGACAGAAGCAATCAGCCCCAGCATTTT.

The genes are TRBV19 and TRBJ1-6; weak D call: TRBD1 (5 bases). The CDR3 totals 15 residues. V lost 6 bases, J lost 1 base, and 10 bases lay in between. Germline CDR1 reads LNHDA; CDR2 reads SQIVND (reference sequence). The DNA of the CDR3 is TGTGCCAGTAGCCCAGGGAGTTCCTATAATTCACCCCTCCACTTT. This gives the protein CASSPGSSYNSPLHF.

This clone was picked up a small number of times. The chain joins TRBV28 to TRBJ2-7, with TRBD1 as a possible D gene (5 bases). The CDR3 sequence is 16 residues long. Per the germline V gene, CDR1 is MDHEN and CDR2 is SYDVKM. With 5 bases removed from V and 0 bases from J, the gap between germline ends came to 17 bases. The CDR3 is CASSGTDSRSSYEQYF. Written as DNA, the CDR3 is TGTGCCAGCAGTGGCACTGACAGCAGAAGCTCCTACGAGCAGTACTTC.

The CDR3 DNA reads TGCGCCAGCAGCCAAGACCGGGGGATTGGCTCTGGGGCCAACGTCCTGACTTTC. The encoded protein is CASSQDRGIGSGANVLTF. This rearrangement joins TRBV4-3 to TRBJ2-6; D may be TRBD2 (6 bases). Germline V gives CDR1 LGHNA, CDR2 YSLEER. V lost 0 bases and J lost 0, with 12 bases in between. The CDR3 has 18 residues.

This clone was seen a handful of times. This chain joins TRBV4-3 and TRBJ1-3; perhaps TRBD1 as D (6 bases). This CDR3 has 16 amino acids. Trimming shortened V by 1 base and J by 0 bases, and 10 bases separated the two germline ends. Per germline, CDR1 LGHNA and CDR2 YSLEER. DNA for the CDR3: TGCGCCAGCAGCCAAGGCGACAGGAGCTCTGGAAACACCATATATTTT. It yields the protein CASSQGDRSSGNTIYF.

The CDR3 is CASSESNEQFF. The CDR3 nucleotides are TGTGCCAGCAGTGAAAGCAATGAGCAGTTCTTC. The rearrangement uses TRBV2 and TRBJ2-1; no firm D call. The germline V and J ends were trimmed by 2 bases and 6 bases, with 2 bases remaining between them. There are 11 residues in the CDR3. Germline V CDR1 and CDR2: SNHLY, FYNNEI.

The J gene is TRBJ2-5, the V gene TRBV9; 12 bases are shared with TRBD1. CDR1 is SGDLS, CDR2 YYNGEE, per germline. The CDR3 has 15 amino acids. J gave up 5 bases and V 3 bases, and 5 bases lay outside the gene matches. In nucleotides, the CDR3 is TGTGCCAGCAGCGCTCGGGACAGGGGGCCTGAGACCCAGTACTTC. Its protein product is CASSARDRGPETQYF.

This clone was picked up a small number of times. V gene TRBV18 combines with J gene TRBJ2-1; D is ambiguous. Germline V lookup: CDR1 KGHSH, CDR2 LQKENI. V dropped 3 bases and J dropped 10 bases, with 10 bases sitting between them. The CDR3 runs to 12 residues. The DNA of the CDR3 is TGTGCCAGCTCACCCTCCGACGGGGAGCAGTTCTTC. This codes for CASSPSDGEQFF.

The rearrangement joins TRBV14 to TRBJ2-4; a possible D gene is TRBD2 (6 bases). CDR1 is SGHDN and CDR2 is FVKESK in the germline V gene. The CDR3 is made up of 14 amino acids. Trimming removed 4 bases from V and 4 bases from J, with 11 bases in between. CDR3 sequence reads: CASSRGLLKNIQYF. The DNA of the CDR3 is TGTGCCAGCAGCCGGGGACTTTTAAAAAACATTCAGTACTTC.

This rearrangement joins TRBV28 to TRBJ2-1; 9 bases are shared with TRBD2. The CDR3 contains 14 residues. J was trimmed by 6 bases and V by 4 bases; bases with no gene match: 4. The germline CDR1 and CDR2 sequences are MDHEN and SYDVKM. The CDR3 region has the DNA TGTGCCAGCAGTTCCGGGACTAGCACCAATGAGCAGTTCTTC. Translating gives CASSSGTSTNEQFF.

This chain uses TRBV7-2 with TRBJ2-5; 8 bases are a match to TRBD2. The CDR3 length is 16 residues. V shed 1 base, J shed 0 bases, and the junction held 4 bases outside the gene matches. CDR1 and CDR2 (germline): SGHTA, FQGNSA. CDR3 coding DNA: TGTGCCAGCAGCTTAGTAGGCGGGGGGAACCAAGAGACCCAGTACTTC. As protein: CASSLVGGGNQETQYF.

This clone was found a few times. The gene calls are TRBV20-1 and TRBJ1-1; D not certain. Trimming took off 5 bases at V and 1 base at J, with 5 bases between the two ends. The CDR3 covers 11 residues. The germline V gene encodes CDR1 DFQATT and CDR2 SNEGSKA (reference sequence). CDR3 sequence reads: CSAHGNTEAFF. The CDR3 DNA reads TGCAGTGCTCACGGGAACACTGAAGCTTTCTTT.

The genes are TRBV29-1 and TRBJ2-4; D unclear. The germline CDR1 and CDR2 sequences are SQVTM and ANQGSEA. This CDR3 region has 14 residues. V was trimmed by 4 bases and J by 3 bases, leaving 13 bases between them. CDR3 nucleotide sequence: TGCAGCGTTGTAGGGCGGATGGGCAAAAACATTCAGTACTTC. Protein: CSVVGRMGKNIQYF.

The gene calls are TRBV29-1 and TRBJ2-7; TRBD1 matches 7 bases. The CDR3 is 12 residues long. V was pared by 6 bases and J by 5 bases, with 7 bases of the junction left unmatched. From germline, CDR1 is SQVTM and CDR2 ANQGSEA. The CDR3: CSVQNTGDEQYF. CDR3 sequence (DNA): TGCAGCGTCCAAAATACAGGGGACGAGCAGTACTTC.

Turning to this clone: Other DNA sequences in this specimen translate into the identical CDR3. This chain uses TRBV28 with TRBJ2-1; D is ambiguous. Germline lookup yields CDR1 MDHEN and CDR2 SYDVKM. The CDR3 covers 12 residues. V was cut by 2 bases and J by 5 bases, with 4 bases left in between. The CDR3 nucleotides are TGTGCCAGCAGTTTAGAAAACAATGAGCAGTTCTTC. It yields the protein CASSLENNEQFF.